This T cell receptor beta chain was found in a study of regulatory T cells in long-lasting Graves disease. In its sample, this clonotype was seen a few times. One end of the junction varies from germline; a read error may be responsible. Germline CDR1 reads DFQATT; CDR2 reads SNEGSKA (reference sequence). This CDR3 is built from 16 residues. Relying on iRepertoire HTBI primers and Arm-PCR of CDR3 regions, the team built TCR beta libraries. TCRdb called the multiplex PCR reads again in MiXCR, with one record for every CDR3 protein. The profile shows some 400,000 distinct CDR3 sequences, about 15% of them singletons. The time point here: newly diagnosed GD, antithyroid drugs for less than 3 months. TCR sequences were obtained from RNA taken from PBMCs. These data also featured in a second study, about T cells in Graves' hyperthyroidism and ophthalmopathy. That work contributes: Ophthalmopathy onset followed model prediction by a median about seven months.

The chain joins TRBV20-1 to TRBJ1-6, with D possibly being TRBD1 (5 bases). This TCR came from a woman in her thirties with Graves disease. Sequenced material: peripheral blood mononuclear cells (PBMCs), taken at new diagnosis, from a patient treated with antithyroid drugs. CDR3 coding DNA: TGCAATGCTAGGGTTCGAAAGGGGTCCTATAATTCACCCCTCCACTTT. Amino acids: CNARVRKGSYNSPLHF.